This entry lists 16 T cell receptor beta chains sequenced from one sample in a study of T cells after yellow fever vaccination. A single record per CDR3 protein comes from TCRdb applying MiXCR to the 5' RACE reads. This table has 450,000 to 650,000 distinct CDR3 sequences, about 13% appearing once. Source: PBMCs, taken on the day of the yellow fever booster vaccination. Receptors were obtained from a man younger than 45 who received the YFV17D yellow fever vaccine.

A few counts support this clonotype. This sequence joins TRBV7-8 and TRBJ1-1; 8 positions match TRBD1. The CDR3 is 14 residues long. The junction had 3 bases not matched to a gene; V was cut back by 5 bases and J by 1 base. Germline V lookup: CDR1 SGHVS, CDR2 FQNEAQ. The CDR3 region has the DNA TGTGCCAGCAGCGACAGGGGAAGGAACACTGAAGCTTTCTTT. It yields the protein CASSDRGRNTEAFF.

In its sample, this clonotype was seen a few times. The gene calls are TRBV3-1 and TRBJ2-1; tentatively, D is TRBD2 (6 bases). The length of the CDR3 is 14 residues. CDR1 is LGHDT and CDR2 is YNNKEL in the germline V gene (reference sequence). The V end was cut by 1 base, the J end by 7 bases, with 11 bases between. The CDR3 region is CASSQGWAGNEQFF. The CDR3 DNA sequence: TGTGCCAGCAGCCAAGGGTGGGCGGGAAATGAGCAGTTCTTC.

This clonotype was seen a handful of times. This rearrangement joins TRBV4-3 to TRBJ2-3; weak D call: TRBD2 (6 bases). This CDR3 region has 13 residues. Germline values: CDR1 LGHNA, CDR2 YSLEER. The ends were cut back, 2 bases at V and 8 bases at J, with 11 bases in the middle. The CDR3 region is CASSQTRETTQYF. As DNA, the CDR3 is TGCGCCAGCAGCCAAACCCGGGAGACTACGCAGTATTTT.

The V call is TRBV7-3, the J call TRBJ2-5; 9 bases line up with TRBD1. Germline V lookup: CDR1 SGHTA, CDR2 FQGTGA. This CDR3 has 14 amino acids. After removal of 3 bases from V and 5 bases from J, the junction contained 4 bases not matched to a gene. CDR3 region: CASSLTGGPETQYF. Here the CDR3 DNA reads TGTGCCAGCAGCTTGACAGGGGGGCCGGAGACCCAGTACTTC.

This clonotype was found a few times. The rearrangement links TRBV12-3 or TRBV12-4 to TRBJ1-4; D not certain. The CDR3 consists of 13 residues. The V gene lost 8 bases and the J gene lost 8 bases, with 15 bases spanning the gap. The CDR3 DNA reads TGTGCCAGCCGAAGGCACATCAGGGAAAAACTGTTTTTT. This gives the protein CASRRHIREKLFF.

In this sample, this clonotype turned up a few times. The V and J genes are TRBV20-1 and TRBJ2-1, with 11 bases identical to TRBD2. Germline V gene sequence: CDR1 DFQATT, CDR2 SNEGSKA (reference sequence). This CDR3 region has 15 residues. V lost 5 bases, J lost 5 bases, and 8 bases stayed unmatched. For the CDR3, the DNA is TGCAGTGCTGTCAGCGGGACTAGCGGACACAATGAGCAGTTCTTC. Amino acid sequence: CSAVSGTSGHNEQFF.

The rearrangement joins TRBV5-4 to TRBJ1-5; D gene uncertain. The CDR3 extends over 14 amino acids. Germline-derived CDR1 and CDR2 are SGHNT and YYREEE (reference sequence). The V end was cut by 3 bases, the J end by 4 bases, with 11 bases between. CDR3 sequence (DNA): TGTGCCAGCAGCTCGGATGGGGAGAATCAGCCCCAGCATTTT. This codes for CASSSDGENQPQHF.

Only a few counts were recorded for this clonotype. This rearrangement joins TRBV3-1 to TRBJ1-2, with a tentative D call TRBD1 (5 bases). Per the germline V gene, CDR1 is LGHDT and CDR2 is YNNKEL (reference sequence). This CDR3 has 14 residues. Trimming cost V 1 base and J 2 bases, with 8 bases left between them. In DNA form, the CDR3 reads TGTGCCAGCAGCCAAGGGGGCGGAAACTATGGCTACACCTTC. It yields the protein CASSQGGGNYGYTF.

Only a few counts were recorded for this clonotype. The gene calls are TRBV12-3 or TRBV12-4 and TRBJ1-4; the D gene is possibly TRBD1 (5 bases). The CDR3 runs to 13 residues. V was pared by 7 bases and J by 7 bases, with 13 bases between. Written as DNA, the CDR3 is TGTGCCAGCACTGGGACCGAGGGTGAAAAACTGTTTTTT. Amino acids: CASTGTEGEKLFF.

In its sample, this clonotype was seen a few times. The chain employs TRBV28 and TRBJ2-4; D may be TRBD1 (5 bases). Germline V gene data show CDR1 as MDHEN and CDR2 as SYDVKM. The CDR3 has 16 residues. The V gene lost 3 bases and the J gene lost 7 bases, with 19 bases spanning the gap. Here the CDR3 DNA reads TGTGCCAGCAGTTTCCCCCACACAGGAATAGGGAACATTCAGTACTTC. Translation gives CASSFPHTGIGNIQYF.

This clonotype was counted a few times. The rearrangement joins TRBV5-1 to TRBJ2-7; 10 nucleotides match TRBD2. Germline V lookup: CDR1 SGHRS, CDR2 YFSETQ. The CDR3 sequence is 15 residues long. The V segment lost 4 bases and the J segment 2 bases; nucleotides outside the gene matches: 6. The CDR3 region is CASSVLAGATYEQYF. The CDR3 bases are TGCGCCAGCAGCGTCCTAGCGGGAGCCACCTACGAGCAGTACTTC.

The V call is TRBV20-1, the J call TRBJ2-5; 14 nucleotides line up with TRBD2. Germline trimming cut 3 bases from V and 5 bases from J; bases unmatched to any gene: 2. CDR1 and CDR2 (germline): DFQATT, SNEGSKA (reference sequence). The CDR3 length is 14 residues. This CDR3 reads CSARGTSGSETQYF. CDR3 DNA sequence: TGCAGTGCTAGGGGGACTAGCGGGAGTGAGACCCAGTACTTC.

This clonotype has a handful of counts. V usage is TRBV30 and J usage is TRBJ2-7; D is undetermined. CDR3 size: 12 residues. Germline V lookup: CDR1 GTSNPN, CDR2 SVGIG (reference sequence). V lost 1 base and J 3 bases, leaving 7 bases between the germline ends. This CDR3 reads CAWSGLLYEQYF. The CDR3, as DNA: TGTGCCTGGAGTGGACTTCTCTACGAGCAGTACTTC. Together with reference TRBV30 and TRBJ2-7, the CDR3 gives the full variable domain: SQTIHQWPATLVQPVGSPLSLECTVEGTSNPNLYWYRQAAGRGLQLLFYSVGIGQISSEVPQNLSASRPQDRQFILSSKKLLLSDSGFYLCAWSGLLYEQYFGPGTRLTVT.

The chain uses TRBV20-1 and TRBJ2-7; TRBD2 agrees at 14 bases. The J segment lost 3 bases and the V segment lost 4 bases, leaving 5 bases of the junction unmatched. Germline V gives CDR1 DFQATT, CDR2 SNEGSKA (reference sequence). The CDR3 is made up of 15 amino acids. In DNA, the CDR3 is TGCAGTGCTACCGGGACTAGCGGGAGCCACTACGAGCAGTACTTC. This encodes CSATGTSGSHYEQYF.

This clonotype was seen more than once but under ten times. The CDR3 DNA sequence: TGTGCCAGCAGCCAAAGTAACACTGAAGCTTTCTTT. Protein: CASSQSNTEAFF. This chain connects TRBV3-1 to TRBJ1-1; unclear D gene. The CDR3 loop spans 12 amino acids. Germline values: CDR1 LGHDT, CDR2 YNNKEL (reference sequence). Trimming took off 2 bases at V and 2 bases at J, with 3 bases between the two ends. Complete variable domain (other parts from reference TRBV3-1 and TRBJ1-1): DTAVSQTPKYLVTQMGNDKSIKCEQNLGHDTMYWYKQDSKKFLKIMFSYNNKELIINETVPNRFSPKSPDKAHLNLHINSLELGDSAVYFCASSQSNTEAFFGQGTRLTVV.

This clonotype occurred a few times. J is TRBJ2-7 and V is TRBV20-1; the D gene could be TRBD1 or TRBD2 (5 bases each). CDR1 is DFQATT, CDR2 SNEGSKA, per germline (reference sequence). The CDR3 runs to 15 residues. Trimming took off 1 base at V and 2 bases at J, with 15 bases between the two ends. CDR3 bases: TGCAGTGCTAGAGGGCACAGGAGGCCTGCCTACGAGCAGTACTTC. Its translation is CSARGHRRPAYEQYF.